Shown below are 11 T cell receptor beta chains from a single sample sequenced in a study of blood T cell repertoires in COVID-19. The assay was immunoSEQ multiplex PCR, and TCRdb's table has in-frame clones only and misses some. Of a few hundred thousand clones in the sample, 75% to 90% are singletons; the top ten hold about 4.8%. Sequenced input: PBMCs or T cells enriched from blood (not recorded which). These receptors all come from a woman aged 45 to 65 who had recovered from COVID-19.

This chain joins TRBV19 and TRBJ1-5; D possibly corresponds to TRBD1 (6 bases). Per the germline V gene, CDR1 is LNHDA and CDR2 is SQIVND (reference sequence). The CDR3 sequence is 16 residues long. Trimming removed 6 bases at V and 9 bases at J, with 24 bases between. CDR3 sequence: CASRGSRGHLRVPQHF. The CDR3 DNA reads TGTGCCAGTAGGGGGTCCCGGGGACACCTTCGCGTGCCCCAGCATTTT.

CDR3 sequence reads: CASSLRQGGQPQHF. CDR3 sequence (DNA): TGCGCCAGCAGCCTCCGACAGGGGGGTCAGCCCCAGCATTTT. The gene calls are TRBV5-1 and TRBJ1-5; 9 bases agree with TRBD1. CDR1 is SGHRS and CDR2 is YFSETQ in the germline V gene. This CDR3 has 14 amino acids. Germline trimming cut 4 bases from V and 6 bases from J; bases unmatched to any gene: 5.

The chain employs TRBV4-1 and TRBJ1-4; 7 bases line up with TRBD1. V lost 3 bases to trimming and J lost 8 bases; unmatched junction nucleotides: 9. The CDR3 covers 15 residues. The germline V gene has CDR1 MGHRA and CDR2 YSYEKL. The CDR3 coding sequence is TGCGCCAGCAGCCATATGGACAGGTATAAGGAAAAACTGTTTTTT. Amino acids: CASSHMDRYKEKLFF.

CDR3 loop: CASSSGLAGTDTQYF. DNA for the CDR3: TGTGCCAGCAGCTCCGGACTAGCCGGCACAGATACGCAGTATTTT. The chain combines TRBV7-2 with TRBJ2-3; TRBD2 matches at 8 bases. Per the germline V gene, CDR1 is SGHTA and CDR2 is FQGNSA. The CDR3 is 15 amino acids. Trimming removed 4 bases from V and 1 base from J; junction bases left unmatched: 4.

The chain recombines TRBV19 with TRBJ2-3, with TRBD2 matching 10 bases. CDR3 size: 16 residues. After removal of 1 base from V and 5 bases from J, the junction contained 6 bases not matched to a gene. The V gene's germline CDR1 is LNHDA and CDR2 SQIVND (reference sequence). DNA of the CDR3: TGTGCCAGTAGTATAGGGCTAGCGGGAGTTGGAGATACGCAGTATTTT. This encodes CASSIGLAGVGDTQYF.

The table lists this clone with a few counts. V is TRBV27 and J is TRBJ2-5; 8 bases fit TRBD1. Looked up from germline, CDR1 is MNHEY and CDR2 is SMNVEV (reference sequence). V was clipped by 5 bases and J by 7 bases; unmatched bases: 6. This CDR3 comprises 13 residues. The CDR3 spells CASSPGTGWTQYF. The DNA of the CDR3 is TGTGCCAGCAGTCCCGGGACAGGATGGACCCAGTACTTC.

The table lists this clone with a count of one. The chain couples TRBV29-1 to TRBJ1-4, with 10 bases identical to TRBD1. Germline-derived CDR1 and CDR2 are SQVTM and ANQGSEA. The CDR3 spans 14 residues. V lost 6 bases to trimming and J lost 7 bases; unmatched junction nucleotides: 8. The CDR3 sequence is CSVGPGQGSEKLFF. The DNA for the CDR3 is TGCAGCGTGGGTCCGGGACAGGGGAGTGAAAAACTGTTTTTT.

To note about this clone: The sample has other DNA sequences that encode this CDR3 too. This chain uses TRBV7-2 with TRBJ1-2; weak D call: TRBD1 (6 bases). This CDR3 is 14 amino acids long. Trimming shortened V by 2 bases and J by 0 bases, and 7 bases separated the two germline ends. Germline lookup yields CDR1 SGHTA and CDR2 FQGNSA. Written as DNA, the CDR3 is TGTGCCAGCAGCTTACAGGGGACTAACTATGGCTACACCTTC. This sequence encodes CASSLQGTNYGYTF.

The chain recombines TRBV7-8 with TRBJ2-3, with TRBD2 as a possible D gene (5 bases). The CDR3 is made up of 13 amino acids. Germline V gene sequence: CDR1 SGHVS, CDR2 FQNEAQ. Trimming removed 5 bases from V and 7 bases from J, with 13 bases in between. DNA of the CDR3: TGTGCCAGCAGCCGGTCCGAGGGAAATACGCAGTATTTT. Its translation: CASSRSEGNTQYF.

The chain employs TRBV3-1 (or the pseudogene TRBV3-2) and TRBJ1-6, with D possibly being TRBD1 (5 bases). The V gene's germline CDR1 is LGHDT and CDR2 YNNKEL (reference sequence). The CDR3 runs 16 residues. V lost 3 bases, J lost 9 bases, and 18 bases lay in between. The CDR3 nucleotides read TGTGCCAGCAGCCATCCCTCAGGGTTGAGAGGTTCACCCCTCCACTTT. It is translated as CASSHPSGLRGSPLHF.

The chain is built from TRBV11-3 and TRBJ1-1; TRBD1 aligns across 9 bases. Germline V gene sequence: CDR1 SGHNT, CDR2 YENEEA. The CDR3 runs 17 residues. V lost 0 bases, J lost 3 bases, and 8 bases stayed unmatched. CDR3 DNA sequence: TGTGCCAGCAGCTTAGATAACAGGGGGCGCTGGTACACTGAAGCTTTCTTT. Encoded protein: CASSLDNRGRWYTEAFF.